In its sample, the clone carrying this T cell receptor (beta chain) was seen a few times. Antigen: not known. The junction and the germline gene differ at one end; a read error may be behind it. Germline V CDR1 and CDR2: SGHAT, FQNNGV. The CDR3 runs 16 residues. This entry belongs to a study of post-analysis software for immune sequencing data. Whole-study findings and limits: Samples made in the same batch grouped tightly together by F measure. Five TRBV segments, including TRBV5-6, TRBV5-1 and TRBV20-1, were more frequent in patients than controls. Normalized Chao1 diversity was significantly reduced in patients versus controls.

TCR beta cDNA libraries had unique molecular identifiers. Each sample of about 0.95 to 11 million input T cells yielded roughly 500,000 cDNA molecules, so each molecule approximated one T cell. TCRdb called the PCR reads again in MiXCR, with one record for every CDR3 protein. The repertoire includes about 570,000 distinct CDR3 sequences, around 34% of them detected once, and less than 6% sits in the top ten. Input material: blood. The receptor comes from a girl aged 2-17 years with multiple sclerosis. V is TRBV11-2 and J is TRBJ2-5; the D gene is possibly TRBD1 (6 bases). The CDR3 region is CASSIAPRGTKETQYF. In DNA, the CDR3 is TGTGCCAGCAGCATAGCCCCGAGGGGGACGAAGGAGACTCAGTACTTC.